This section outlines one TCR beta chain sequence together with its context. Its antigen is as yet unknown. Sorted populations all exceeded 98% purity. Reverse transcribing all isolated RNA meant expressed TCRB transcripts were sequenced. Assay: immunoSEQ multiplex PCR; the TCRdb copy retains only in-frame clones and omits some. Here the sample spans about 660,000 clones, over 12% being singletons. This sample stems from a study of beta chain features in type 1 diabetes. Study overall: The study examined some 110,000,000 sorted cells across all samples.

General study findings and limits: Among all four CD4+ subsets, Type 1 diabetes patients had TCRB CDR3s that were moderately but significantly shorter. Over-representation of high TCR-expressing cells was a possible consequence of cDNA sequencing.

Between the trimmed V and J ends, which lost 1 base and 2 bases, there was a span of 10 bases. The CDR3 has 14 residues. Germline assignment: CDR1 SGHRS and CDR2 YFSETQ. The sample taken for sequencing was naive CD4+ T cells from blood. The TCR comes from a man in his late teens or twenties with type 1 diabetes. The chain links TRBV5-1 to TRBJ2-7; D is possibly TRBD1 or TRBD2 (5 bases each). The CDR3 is CASSLRDVAYEQYF. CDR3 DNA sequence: TGCGCCAGCAGCTTGCGGGACGTGGCCTACGAGCAGTACTTC.